This T cell receptor (beta chain) originates from a study of lymphopenia after photon versus proton radiotherapy. CDR3 length: 14 residues. Per germline, CDR1 KGHSH and CDR2 LQKENI. Trimming cost V 2 bases and J 1 base, with 8 bases left between them. Note on this clone: Antigen unknown.

Profiling relied on immunoSEQ multiplex PCR, and the TCRdb table lists in-frame clones only, not all of them. The sample includes roughly 30,000 clones, under 90% of them seen just once. Overall study findings and caveats: Under photons, naive T cells and diversity fell while effector/memory populations rose. Survival link was tested only in deceased patients; proton benefit remains a possibility. Post-nadir TCR diversity decline inversely tracked overall survival among those who died.

The TCR originated in a woman in her fifties or sixties with pancreatic cancer. The V gene is TRBV18, the J gene TRBJ2-5, with TRBD2 as a possible D gene (5 bases). The input for sequencing was peripheral blood, taken from a patient treated with photon-based radiotherapy. CDR3 amino acids: CASSPGLAQETQYF. The DNA of the CDR3 is TGTGCCAGCTCACCAGGTCTAGCCCAAGAGACCCAGTACTTC.